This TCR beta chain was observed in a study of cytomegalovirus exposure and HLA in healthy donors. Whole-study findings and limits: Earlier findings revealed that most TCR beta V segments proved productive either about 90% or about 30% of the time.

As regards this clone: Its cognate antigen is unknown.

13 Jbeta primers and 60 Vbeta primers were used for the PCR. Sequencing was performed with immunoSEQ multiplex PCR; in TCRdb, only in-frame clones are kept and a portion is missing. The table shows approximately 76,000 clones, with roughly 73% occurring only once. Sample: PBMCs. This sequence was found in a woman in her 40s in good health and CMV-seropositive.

CDR3 residues: CASTPGTGDNQPQHF. The DNA for the CDR3 is TGTGCCAGTACCCCCGGGACAGGGGACAATCAGCCCCAGCATTTT. The chain combines TRBV19 with TRBJ1-5; 10 bases line up with TRBD1. The CDR3 has 15 amino acids. The trim removed 7 bases at V and 3 bases at J, leaving 6 bases unmatched. CDR1 LNHDA and CDR2 SQIVND come from the germline V gene (reference sequence). The full variable domain, completed using reference TRBV19 and TRBJ1-5, is DGGITQSPKYLFRKEGQNVTLSCEQNLNHDAMYWYRQDPGQGLRLIYYSQIVNDFQKGDIAEGYSVSREKKESFPLTVTSAQKNPTAFYLCASTPGTGDNQPQHFGDGTRLSIL.